This TCR beta chain was identified in a study of T cell repertoires in cytomegalovirus infection. Whole-study context: CMV epitopes used comprised recently identified HLA-C-restricted ones and well-studied HLA-B-restricted ones.

General study points: Pooled public TCR beta family frequency picked out CMV carriers with the relevant HLA. There were HLA-C-restricted CMV-specific TCR beta clonotypes dominating the ex vivo response.

CDR3 length: 15 residues. V was shortened by 0 bases and J by 7 bases, with 16 bases between the two germline ends. Looked up from germline, CDR1 is SGHDT and CDR2 is YYEEEE. Details on this clonotype: Its antigen is not known.

TCRdb used MiXCR to reprocess the reads, holding one entry per CDR3 protein. The sample records hundreds of thousands of distinct CDR3 sequences, over 25% being singletons. The sequences come from cultured CD8+ T cells from PBMCs, collected from culture after CMV antigen stimulation. The sequence derives from a human donor in good health (CMV status not recorded). Some clones in this sample may be carry-over from other donors' samples. This chain links TRBV5-6 with TRBJ1-2; weak D call: TRBD1 (6 bases). The CDR3 reads CASSLGMTGAAGYTF. As DNA, the CDR3 is TGTGCCAGCAGCTTGGGCATGACGGGGGCGGCTGGCTACACCTTC.